The clone carrying this T cell receptor beta chain was seen a handful of times. Its antigen remains unidentified. The sample belongs to a study of cytomegalovirus exposure and HLA in healthy donors. Points from the study as a whole: Rare sequences made up most TCRs, while some public TCRs were found in many donors. Investigators reported about 160 TCR beta chains as tied to cytomegalovirus. The tendency of first-cohort TCR clusters to co-occur in the approximately 120 validation repertoires was identified by a subsequent analysis. Confirmation in vitro established that a few CMV-associated chains were specific for CMV antigens.

Profiling relied on immunoSEQ multiplex PCR, and the TCRdb table lists in-frame clones only, not all of them. The sample shows approximately 140,000 clones, around 84% of them seen only once. Trimming removed 3 bases from V and 9 bases from J; junction bases left unmatched: 6. CDR3 length: 15 amino acids. Germline assignment: CDR1 SNHLY and CDR2 FYNNEI. The sequencing input was PBMCs. The sequence was obtained from a man aged 18 to 35 in good health and CMV-seropositive. The chain employs TRBV2 and TRBJ2-1; 12 bases map to TRBD2. CDR3 loop: CASSDLAGGRGEQFF. The CDR3 DNA sequence: TGTGCCAGCAGTGATCTAGCGGGGGGGCGTGGTGAGCAGTTCTTC.